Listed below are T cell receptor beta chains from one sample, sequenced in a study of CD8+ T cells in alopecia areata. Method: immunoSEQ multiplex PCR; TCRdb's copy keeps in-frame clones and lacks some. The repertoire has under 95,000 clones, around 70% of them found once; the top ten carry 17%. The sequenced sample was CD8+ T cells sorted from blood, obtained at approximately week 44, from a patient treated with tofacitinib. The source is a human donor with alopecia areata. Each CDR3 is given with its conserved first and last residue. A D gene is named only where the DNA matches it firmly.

CDR3aa: CASSPAGRGSYEQYF
v_gene: TRBV11-2
d_gene: TRBD2

CDR3aa: CAWSVRRGVITEAFF
v_gene: TRBV30
d_gene: -

CDR3aa: CASSPRRSNQPQHF
v_gene: TRBV4-1
d_gene: -

CDR3aa: CASSLGFSYEQYF
v_gene: TRBV5-6
d_gene: -

CDR3aa: CASSRTGGRTDTQYF
v_gene: TRBV7-9
d_gene: -

CDR3aa: CASSLTQGGTEAFF
v_gene: TRBV6-5
d_gene: -

CDR3aa: CAWRSREDYGYTF
v_gene: TRBV30
d_gene: -

CDR3aa: CASSYTDTQYF
v_gene: TRBV7-9
d_gene: -

CDR3aa: CASSPSSGGVYEQYF
v_gene: TRBV4-3
d_gene: TRBD2

CDR3aa: CAWSAALPDTQYF
v_gene: TRBV30
d_gene: -

CDR3aa: CAWSQGYEQYF
v_gene: TRBV30
d_gene: -

CDR3aa: CAWRAGTGNTIYF
v_gene: TRBV30
d_gene: -

CDR3aa: CSVGGTGELFF
v_gene: TRBV29-1
d_gene: -

CDR3aa: CASSSRRTGGFGLNGYTF
v_gene: TRBV7-9
d_gene: -

CDR3aa: CASSAASGGTDTQYF
v_gene: TRBV10-2
d_gene: TRBD2

CDR3aa: CASSQVGALSANVLTF
v_gene: TRBV4-3
d_gene: -

CDR3aa: CASGPGAGELFF
v_gene: TRBV2
d_gene: -

CDR3aa: CASSSGTEDYNEQFF
v_gene: TRBV28
d_gene: TRBD1

CDR3aa: CASSEGGRGKEKLFF
v_gene: TRBV2
d_gene: -

CDR3aa: CASSQVAFRGSSSGRSFF
v_gene: TRBV4-3
d_gene: -

CDR3aa: CASSRDSGGTDTQYF
v_gene: TRBV6-4
d_gene: -

CDR3aa: CASSVWDYQPALDTDEQYF
v_gene: TRBV7-8
d_gene: TRBD2

CDR3aa: CATLAGDTDTQYF
v_gene: TRBV10-3
d_gene: TRBD2

CDR3aa: CASSTDRDMNTEAFF
v_gene: TRBV7-2
d_gene: TRBD1